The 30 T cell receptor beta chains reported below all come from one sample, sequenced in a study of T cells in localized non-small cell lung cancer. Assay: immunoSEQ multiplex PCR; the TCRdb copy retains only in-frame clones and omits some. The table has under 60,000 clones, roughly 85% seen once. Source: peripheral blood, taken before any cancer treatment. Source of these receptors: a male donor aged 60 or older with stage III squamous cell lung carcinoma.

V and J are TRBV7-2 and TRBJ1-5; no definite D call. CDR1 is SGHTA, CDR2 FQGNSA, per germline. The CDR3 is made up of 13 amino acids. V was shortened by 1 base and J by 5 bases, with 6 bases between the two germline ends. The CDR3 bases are TGTGCCAGCAGCTTAGGGGCCCATCAGCCCCAGCATTTT. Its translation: CASSLGAHQPQHF.

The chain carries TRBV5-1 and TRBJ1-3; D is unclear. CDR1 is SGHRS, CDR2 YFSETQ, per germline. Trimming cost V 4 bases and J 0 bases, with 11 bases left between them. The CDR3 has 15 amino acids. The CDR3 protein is CASSPTQVSGNTIYF. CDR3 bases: TGCGCCAGCAGCCCAACCCAGGTCTCTGGAAACACCATATATTTT.

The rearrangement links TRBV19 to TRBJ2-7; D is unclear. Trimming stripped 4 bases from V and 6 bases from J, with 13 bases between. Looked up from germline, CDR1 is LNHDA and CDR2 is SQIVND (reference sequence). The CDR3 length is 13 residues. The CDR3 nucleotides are TGTGCCAGTAGTACACTGATAGATGGCGAGCAGTACTTC. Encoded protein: CASSTLIDGEQYF. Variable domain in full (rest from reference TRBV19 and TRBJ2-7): DGGITQSPKYLFRKEGQNVTLSCEQNLNHDAMYWYRQDPGQGLRLIYYSQIVNDFQKGDIAEGYSVSREKKESFPLTVTSAQKNPTAFYLCASSTLIDGEQYFGPGTRLTVT.

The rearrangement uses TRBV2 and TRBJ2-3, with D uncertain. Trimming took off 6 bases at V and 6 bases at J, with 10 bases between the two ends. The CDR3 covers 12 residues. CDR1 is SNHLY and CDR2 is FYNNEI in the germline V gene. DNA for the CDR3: TGTGCCAGCAGAGAACCCGGGGATACGCAGTATTTT. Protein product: CASREPGDTQYF.

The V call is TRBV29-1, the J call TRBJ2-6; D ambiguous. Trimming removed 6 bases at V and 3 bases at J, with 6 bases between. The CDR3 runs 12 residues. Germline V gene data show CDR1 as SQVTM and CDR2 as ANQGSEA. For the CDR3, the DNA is TGCAGCGTGGCCGTTGGGGCCAACGTCCTGACTTTC. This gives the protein CSVAVGANVLTF.

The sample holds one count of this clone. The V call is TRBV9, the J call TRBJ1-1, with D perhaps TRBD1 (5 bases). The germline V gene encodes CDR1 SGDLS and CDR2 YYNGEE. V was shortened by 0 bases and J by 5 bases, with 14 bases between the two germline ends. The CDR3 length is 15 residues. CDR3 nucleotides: TGTGCCAGCAGCGTAGACAGAGGGGTGGTAACTGAAGCTTTCTTT. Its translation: CASSVDRGVVTEAFF.

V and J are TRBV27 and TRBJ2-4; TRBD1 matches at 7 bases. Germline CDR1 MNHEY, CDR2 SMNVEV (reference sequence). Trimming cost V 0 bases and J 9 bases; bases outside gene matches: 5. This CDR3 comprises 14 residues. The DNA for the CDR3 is TGTGCCAGCAGTTTATCGCCCTCAGGGGGCATTCAGTACTTC. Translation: CASSLSPSGGIQYF.

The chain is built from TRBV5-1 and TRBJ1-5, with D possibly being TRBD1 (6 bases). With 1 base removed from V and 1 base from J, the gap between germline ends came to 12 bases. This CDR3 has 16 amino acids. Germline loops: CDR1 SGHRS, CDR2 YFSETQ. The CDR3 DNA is TGCGCCAGCAGCTTGTGGGGGGGCGAGAGCAATCAGCCCCAGCATTTT. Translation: CASSLWGGESNQPQHF.

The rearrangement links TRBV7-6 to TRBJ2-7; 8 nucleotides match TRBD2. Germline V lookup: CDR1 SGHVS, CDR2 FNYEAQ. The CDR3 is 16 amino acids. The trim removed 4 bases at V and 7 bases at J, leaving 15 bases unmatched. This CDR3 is CASSSSILAGRGEQYF. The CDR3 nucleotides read TGTGCCAGCAGCTCCTCGATCTTAGCGGGGAGAGGGGAGCAGTACTTC.

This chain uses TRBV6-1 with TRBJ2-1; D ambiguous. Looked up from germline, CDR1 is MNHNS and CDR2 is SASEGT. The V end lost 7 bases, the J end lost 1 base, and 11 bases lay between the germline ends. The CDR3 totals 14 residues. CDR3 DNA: TGTGCCAGCAACCCTCTCTCGTCCTACAATGAGCAGTTCTTC. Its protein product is CASNPLSSYNEQFF.

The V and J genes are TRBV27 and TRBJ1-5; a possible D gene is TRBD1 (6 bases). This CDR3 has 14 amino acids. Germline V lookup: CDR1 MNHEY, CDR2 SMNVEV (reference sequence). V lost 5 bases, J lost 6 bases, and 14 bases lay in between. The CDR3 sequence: CASSGTYTPQPQHF. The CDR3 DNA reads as TGTGCCAGCAGTGGGACATACACGCCTCAGCCCCAGCATTTT.

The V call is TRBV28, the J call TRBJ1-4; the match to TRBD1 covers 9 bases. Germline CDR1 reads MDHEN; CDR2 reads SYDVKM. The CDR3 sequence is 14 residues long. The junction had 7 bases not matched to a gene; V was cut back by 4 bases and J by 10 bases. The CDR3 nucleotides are TGTGCCAGCAGTTCGCCGGGACAGGGTGTAAAACTGTTTTTT. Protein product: CASSSPGQGVKLFF.

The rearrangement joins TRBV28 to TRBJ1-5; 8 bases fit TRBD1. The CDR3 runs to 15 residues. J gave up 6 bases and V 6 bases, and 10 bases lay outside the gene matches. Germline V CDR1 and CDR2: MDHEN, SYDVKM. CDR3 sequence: CASSPGGSSIQPQHF. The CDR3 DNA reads TGTGCCAGCAGCCCAGGGGGCAGTTCCATTCAGCCCCAGCATTTT.

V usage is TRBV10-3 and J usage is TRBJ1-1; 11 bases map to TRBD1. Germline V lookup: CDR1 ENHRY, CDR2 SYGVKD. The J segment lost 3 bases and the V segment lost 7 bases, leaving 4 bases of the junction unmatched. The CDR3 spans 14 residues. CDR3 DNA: TGTGCCATCATGGACAGGGGGCCGTACACTGAAGCTTTCTTT. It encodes CAIMDRGPYTEAFF.

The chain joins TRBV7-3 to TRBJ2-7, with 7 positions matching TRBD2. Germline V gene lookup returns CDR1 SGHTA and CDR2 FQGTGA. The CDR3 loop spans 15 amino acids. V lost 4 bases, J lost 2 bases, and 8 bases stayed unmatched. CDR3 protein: CASSSQAGLAYEQYF. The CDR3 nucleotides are TGTGCCAGCAGCTCACAAGCCGGACTAGCCTACGAGCAGTACTTC.

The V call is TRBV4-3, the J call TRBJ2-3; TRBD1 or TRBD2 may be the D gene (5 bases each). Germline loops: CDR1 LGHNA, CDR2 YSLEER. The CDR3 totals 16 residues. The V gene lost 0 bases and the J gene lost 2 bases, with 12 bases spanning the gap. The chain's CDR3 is CASSQEGESNTDTQYF. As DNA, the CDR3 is TGCGCCAGCAGCCAAGAGGGGGAGTCTAACACAGATACGCAGTATTTT.

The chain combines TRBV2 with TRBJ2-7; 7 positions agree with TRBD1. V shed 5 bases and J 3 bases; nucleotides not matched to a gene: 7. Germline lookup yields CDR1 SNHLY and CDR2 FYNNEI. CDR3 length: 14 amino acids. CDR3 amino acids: CASSLGQLSYEQYF. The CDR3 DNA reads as TGTGCCAGCAGTCTGGGACAGCTAAGCTACGAGCAGTACTTC.

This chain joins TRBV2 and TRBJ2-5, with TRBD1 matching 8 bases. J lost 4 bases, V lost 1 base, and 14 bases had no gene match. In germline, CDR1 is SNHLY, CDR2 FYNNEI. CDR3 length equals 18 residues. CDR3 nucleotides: TGTGCCAGCAGTGAAGATGGCAGGGGGCGACGGGAAGGAGAGACCCAGTACTTC. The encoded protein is CASSEDGRGRREGETQYF.

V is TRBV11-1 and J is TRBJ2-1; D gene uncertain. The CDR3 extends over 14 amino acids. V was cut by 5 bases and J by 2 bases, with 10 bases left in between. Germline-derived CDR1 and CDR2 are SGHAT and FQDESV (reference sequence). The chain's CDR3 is CASSPWGTYNEQFF. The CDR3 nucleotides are TGTGCCAGCAGCCCTTGGGGAACCTACAATGAGCAGTTCTTC.

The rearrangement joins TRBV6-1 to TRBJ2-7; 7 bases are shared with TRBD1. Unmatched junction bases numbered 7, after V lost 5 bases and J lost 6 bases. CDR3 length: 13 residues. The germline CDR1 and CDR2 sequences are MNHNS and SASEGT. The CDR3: CASSSGQVGEQYF. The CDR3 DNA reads TGTGCCAGCAGTTCTGGACAGGTTGGCGAGCAGTACTTC.

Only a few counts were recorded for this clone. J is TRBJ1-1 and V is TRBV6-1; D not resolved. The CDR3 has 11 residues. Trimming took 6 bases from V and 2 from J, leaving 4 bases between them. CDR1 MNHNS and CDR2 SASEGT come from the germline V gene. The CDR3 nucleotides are TGTGCCAGCAGCCGTAACACTGAAGCTTTCTTT. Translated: CASSRNTEAFF.

The CDR3 protein is CASGLMPSQETQYF. As DNA, the CDR3 is TGTGCTAGTGGTCTTATGCCCTCTCAAGAGACCCAGTACTTC. This rearrangement joins TRBV12-5 to TRBJ2-5; D is ambiguous. The V gene's germline CDR1 is LGHNT and CDR2 FRNRAP. Trimming shortened V by 5 bases and J by 2 bases, and 12 bases separated the two germline ends. The CDR3 has 14 amino acids.

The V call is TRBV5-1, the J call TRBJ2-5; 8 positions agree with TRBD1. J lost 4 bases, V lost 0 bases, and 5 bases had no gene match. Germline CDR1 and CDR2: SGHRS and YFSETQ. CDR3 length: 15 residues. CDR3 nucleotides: TGCGCCAGCAGCTTGGCGTCAGGGGGCCGAGAGACCCAGTACTTC. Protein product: CASSLASGGRETQYF.

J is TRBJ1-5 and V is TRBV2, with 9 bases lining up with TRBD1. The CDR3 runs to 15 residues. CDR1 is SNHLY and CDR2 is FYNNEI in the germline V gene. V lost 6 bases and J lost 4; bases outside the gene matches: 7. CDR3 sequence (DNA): TGTGCCAGCAGGAAGGACAGGGGTGAGAATCAGCCCCAGCATTTT. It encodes CASRKDRGENQPQHF.

The CDR3 region has the DNA TGTGCCAGCAGCCGTGGGGATGGGGGATCAAGGACCGGGGAGCTGTTTTTT. This codes for CASSRGDGGSRTGELFF. The V call is TRBV7-6, the J call TRBJ2-2; perhaps D is TRBD1 or TRBD2 (5 bases each). Germline values: CDR1 SGHVS, CDR2 FNYEAQ. This CDR3 comprises 17 residues. Trimming took off 5 bases at V and 5 bases at J, with 21 bases between the two ends.

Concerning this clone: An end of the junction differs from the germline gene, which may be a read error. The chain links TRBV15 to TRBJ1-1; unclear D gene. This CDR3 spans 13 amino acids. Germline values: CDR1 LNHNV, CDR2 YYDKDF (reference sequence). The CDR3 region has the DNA TGTGCCACCAGCCGAGACCCGAACACTGAAGCTTTCTTT. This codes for CATSRDPNTEAFF.

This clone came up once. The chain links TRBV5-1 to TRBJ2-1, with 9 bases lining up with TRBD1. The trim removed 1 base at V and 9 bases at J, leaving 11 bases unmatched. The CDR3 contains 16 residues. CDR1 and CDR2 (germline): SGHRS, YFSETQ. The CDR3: CASSLWPGTGRSEQFF. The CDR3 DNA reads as TGCGCCAGCAGCTTGTGGCCTGGGACAGGGAGGAGTGAGCAGTTCTTC.

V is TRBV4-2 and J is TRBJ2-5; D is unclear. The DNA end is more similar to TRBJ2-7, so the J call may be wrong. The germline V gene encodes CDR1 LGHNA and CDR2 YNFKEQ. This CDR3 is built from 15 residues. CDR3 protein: CASSQGAGDSYEQYF. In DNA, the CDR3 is TGTGCCAGCAGCCAAGGGGCCGGTGACTCCTACGAGCAGTACTTC.

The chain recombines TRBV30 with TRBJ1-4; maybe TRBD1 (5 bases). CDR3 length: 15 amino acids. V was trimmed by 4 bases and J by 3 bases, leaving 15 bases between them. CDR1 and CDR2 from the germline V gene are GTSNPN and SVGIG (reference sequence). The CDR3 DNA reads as TGTGCCTGGAACCCGGGGACCGCGGCTAATGAAAAACTGTTTTTT. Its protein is CAWNPGTAANEKLFF.

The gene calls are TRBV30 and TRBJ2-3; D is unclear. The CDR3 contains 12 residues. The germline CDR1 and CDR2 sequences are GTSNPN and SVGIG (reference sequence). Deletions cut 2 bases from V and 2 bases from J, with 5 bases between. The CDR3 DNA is TGTGCCTGGAGTCCGTTCACAGATACGCAGTATTTT. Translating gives CAWSPFTDTQYF.